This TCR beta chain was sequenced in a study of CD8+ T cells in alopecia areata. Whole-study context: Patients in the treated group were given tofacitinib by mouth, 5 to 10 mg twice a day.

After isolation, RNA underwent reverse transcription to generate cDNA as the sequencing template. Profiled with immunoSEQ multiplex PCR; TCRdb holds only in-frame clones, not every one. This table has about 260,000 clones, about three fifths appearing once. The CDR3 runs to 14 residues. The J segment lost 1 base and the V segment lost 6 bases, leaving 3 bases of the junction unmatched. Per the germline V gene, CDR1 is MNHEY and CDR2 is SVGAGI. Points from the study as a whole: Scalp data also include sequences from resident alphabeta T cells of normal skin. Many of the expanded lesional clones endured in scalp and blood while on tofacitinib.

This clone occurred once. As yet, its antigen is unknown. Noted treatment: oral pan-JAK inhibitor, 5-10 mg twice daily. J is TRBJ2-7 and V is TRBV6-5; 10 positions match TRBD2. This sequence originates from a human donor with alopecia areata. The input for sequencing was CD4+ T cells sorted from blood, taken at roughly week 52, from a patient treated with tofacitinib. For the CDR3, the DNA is TGTGCCAGCAGATCTAGCGGGGGATCCTACGAGCAGTACTTC. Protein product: CASRSSGGSYEQYF.